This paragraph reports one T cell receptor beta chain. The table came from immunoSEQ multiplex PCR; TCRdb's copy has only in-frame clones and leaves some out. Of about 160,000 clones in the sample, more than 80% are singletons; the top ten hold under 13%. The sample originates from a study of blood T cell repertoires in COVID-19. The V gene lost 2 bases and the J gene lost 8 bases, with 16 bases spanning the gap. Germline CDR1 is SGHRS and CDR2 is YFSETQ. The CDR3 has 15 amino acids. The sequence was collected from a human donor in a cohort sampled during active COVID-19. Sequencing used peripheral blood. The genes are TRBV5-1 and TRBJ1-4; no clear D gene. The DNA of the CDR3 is TGCGCCAGCAGCTTAACCCCCGGGGTGGACGAAAAACTGTTTTTT. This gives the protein CASSLTPGVDEKLFF.